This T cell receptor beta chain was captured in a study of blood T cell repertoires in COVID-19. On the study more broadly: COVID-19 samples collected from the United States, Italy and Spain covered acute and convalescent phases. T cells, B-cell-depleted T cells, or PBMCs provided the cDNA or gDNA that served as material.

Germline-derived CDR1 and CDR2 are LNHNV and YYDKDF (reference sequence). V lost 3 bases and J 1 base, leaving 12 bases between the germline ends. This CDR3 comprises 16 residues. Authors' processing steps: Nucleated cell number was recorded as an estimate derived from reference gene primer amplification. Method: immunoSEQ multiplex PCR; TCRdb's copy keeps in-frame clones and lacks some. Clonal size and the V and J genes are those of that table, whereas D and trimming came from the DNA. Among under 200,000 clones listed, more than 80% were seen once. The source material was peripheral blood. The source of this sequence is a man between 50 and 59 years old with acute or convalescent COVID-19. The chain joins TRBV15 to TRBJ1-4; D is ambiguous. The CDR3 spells CATSSRRVGTNEKLFF. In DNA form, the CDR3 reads TGTGCCACCAGCAGCCGGCGGGTGGGAACTAATGAAAAACTGTTTTTT. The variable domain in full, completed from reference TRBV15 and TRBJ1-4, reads DAMVIQNPRYQVTQFGKPVTLSCSQTLNHNVMYWYQQKSSQAPKLLFHYYDKDFNNEADTPDNFQSRRPNTSFCFLDIRSPGLGDTAMYLCATSSRRVGTNEKLFFGSGTQLSVL.